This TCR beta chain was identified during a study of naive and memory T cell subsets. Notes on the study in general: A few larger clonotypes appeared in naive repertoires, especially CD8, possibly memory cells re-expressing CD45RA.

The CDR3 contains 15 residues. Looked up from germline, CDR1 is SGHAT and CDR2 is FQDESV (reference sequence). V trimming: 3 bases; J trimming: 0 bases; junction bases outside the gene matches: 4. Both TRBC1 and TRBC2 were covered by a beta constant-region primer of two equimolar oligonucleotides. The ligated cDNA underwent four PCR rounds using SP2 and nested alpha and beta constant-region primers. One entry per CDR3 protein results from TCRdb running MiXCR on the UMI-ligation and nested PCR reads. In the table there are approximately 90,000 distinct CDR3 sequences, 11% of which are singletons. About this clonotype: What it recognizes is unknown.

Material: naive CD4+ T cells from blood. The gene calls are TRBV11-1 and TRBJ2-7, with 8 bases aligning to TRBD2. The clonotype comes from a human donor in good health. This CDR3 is CASSFSGVNSYEQYF. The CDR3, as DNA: TGTGCCAGCAGCTTTAGCGGGGTTAACTCCTACGAGCAGTACTTC.